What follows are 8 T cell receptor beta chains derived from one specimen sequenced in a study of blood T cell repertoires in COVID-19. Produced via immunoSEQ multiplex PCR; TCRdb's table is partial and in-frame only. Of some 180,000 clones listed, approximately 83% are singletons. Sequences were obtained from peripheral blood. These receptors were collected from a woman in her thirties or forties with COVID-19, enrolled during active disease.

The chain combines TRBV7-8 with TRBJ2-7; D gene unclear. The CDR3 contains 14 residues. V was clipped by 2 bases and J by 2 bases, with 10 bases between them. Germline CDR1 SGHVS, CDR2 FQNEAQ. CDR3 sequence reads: CASSLLTATYEQYF. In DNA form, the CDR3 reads TGTGCCAGCAGCTTATTAACAGCCACCTACGAGCAGTACTTC.

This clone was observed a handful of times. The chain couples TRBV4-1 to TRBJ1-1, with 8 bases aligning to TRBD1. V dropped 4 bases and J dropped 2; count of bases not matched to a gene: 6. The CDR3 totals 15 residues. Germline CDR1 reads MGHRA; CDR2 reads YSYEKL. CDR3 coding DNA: TGCGCCAGCAGCCTCCGGACAGGGCAAAACACTGAAGCTTTCTTT. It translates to CASSLRTGQNTEAFF.

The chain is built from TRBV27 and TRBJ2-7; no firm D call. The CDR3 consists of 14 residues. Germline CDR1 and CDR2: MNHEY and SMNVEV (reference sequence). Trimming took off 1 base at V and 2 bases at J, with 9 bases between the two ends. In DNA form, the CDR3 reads TGTGCCAGCAGTTTATATGCGGCCACCTACGAGCAGTACTTC. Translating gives CASSLYAATYEQYF.

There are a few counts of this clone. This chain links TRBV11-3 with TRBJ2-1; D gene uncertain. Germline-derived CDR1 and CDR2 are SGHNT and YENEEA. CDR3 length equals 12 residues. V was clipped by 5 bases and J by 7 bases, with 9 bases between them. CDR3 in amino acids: CASSLNSNEQFF. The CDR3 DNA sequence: TGTGCCAGCAGCCTAAACAGTAATGAGCAGTTCTTC.

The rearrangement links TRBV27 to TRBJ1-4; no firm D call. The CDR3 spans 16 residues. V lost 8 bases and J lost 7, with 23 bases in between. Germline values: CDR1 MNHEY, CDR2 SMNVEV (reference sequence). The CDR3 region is CASPPNSGNNPEKLFF. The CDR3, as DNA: TGTGCCAGCCCCCCCAATTCGGGGAATAACCCTGAAAAACTGTTTTTT.

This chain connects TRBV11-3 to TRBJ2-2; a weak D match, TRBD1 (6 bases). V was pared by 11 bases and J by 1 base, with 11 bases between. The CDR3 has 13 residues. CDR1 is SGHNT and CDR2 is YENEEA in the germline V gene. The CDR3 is CAASGQNTGELFF. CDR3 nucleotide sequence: TGTGCCGCTTCGGGACAGAACACCGGGGAGCTGTTTTTT.

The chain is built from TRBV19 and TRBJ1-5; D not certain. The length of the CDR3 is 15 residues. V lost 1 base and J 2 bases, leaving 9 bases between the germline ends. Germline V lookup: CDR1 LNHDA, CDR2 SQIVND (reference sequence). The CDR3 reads CASSIAVIGNQPQHF. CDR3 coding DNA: TGTGCCAGTAGTATAGCTGTAATCGGCAATCAGCCCCAGCATTTT.

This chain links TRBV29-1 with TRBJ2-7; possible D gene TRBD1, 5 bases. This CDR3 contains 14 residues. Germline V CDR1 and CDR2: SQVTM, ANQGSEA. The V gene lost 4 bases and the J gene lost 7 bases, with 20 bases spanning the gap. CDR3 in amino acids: CSVAISHTGREQYF. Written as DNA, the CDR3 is TGCAGCGTTGCTATCTCCCACACAGGTCGGGAGCAGTACTTC.